This T cell receptor beta chain was sequenced in a study of blood T cell repertoires in COVID-19. Study background: The United States, Italy and Spain supplied acute and convalescent COVID-19 samples. T cells, B-cell-depleted T cells, or PBMCs provided the cDNA or gDNA that served as material.

Original processing methods: Estimated nucleated cell counts came from reference gene primer amplification. Here immunoSEQ multiplex PCR was the method, and the copy in TCRdb shows in-frame clones only, minus some. The DNA gave D and trimming, while V, J and clone size come from that table. Of about 180,000 clones in the sample, about 91% were seen once. CDR3 length equals 10 residues. CDR1 is MDHEN, CDR2 SYDVKM, per germline. The V end lost 7 bases, the J end lost 7 bases, and 5 bases lay between the germline ends. Sequencing was performed on peripheral blood. The TCR originated in a woman in her twenties or thirties with acute or convalescent COVID-19. V usage is TRBV28 and J usage is TRBJ1-5; D not certain. The chain's CDR3 is CASNGQPQHF. DNA for the CDR3: TGTGCCAGCAACGGGCAGCCCCAGCATTTT.